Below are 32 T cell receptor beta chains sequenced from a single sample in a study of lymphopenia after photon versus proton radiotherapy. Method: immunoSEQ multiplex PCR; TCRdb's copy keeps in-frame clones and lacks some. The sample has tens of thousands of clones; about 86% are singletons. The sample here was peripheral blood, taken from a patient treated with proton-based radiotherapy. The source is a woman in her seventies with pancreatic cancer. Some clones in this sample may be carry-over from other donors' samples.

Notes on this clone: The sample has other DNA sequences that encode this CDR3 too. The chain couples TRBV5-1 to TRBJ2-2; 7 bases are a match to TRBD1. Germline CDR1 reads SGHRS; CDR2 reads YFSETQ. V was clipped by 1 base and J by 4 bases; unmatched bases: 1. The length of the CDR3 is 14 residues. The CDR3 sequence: CASSLSGGTGELFF. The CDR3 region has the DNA TGCGCCAGCAGCTTGTCAGGGGGCACCGGGGAGCTGTTTTTT.

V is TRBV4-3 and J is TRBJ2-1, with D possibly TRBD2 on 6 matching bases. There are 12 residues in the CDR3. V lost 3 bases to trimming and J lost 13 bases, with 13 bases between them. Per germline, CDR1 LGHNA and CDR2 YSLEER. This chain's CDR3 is CASSQDYGLQFF. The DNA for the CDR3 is TGCGCCAGCAGCCAGGACTATGGGTTACAGTTCTTC.

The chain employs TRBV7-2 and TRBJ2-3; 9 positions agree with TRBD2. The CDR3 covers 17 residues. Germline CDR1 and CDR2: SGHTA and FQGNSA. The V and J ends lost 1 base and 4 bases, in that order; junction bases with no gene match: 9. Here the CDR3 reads CASSLVRGGFEADTQYF. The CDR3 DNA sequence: TGTGCCAGCAGCTTAGTGCGGGGGGGTTTTGAGGCAGATACGCAGTATTTT.

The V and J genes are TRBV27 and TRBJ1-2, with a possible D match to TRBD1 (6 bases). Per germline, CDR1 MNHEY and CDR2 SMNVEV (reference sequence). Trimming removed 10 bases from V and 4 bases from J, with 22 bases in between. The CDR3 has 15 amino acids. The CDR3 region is CATRGGGTDAYGYTF. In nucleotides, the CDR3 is TGTGCCACCCGGGGAGGGGGGACTGATGCCTATGGCTACACCTTC.

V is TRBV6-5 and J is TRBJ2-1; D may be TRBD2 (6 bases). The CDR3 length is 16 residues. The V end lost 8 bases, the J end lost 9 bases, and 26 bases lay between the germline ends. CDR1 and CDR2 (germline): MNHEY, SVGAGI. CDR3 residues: CASCSQSGRKEGEQFF. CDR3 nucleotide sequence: TGTGCCAGCTGTTCTCAATCAGGGCGTAAGGAGGGTGAGCAGTTCTTC.

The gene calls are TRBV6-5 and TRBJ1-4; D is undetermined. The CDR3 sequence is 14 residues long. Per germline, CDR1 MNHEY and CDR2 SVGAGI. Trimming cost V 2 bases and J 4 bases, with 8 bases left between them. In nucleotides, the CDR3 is TGTGCCAGCAGTTACGGACCGCTTAATGAAAAACTGTTTTTT. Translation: CASSYGPLNEKLFF.

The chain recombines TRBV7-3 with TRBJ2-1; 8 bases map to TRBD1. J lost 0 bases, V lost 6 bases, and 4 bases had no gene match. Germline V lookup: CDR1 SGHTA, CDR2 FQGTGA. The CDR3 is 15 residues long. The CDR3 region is CASSITGGSYNEQFF. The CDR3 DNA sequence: TGTGCCAGCAGTATCACAGGGGGCTCCTACAATGAGCAGTTCTTC.

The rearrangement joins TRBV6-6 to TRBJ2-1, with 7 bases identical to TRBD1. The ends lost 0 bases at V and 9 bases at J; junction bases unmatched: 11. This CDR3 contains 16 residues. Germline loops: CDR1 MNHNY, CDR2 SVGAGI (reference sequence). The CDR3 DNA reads TGTGCCAGCAGTTACTCGGTACAGGGGTTTACGGGTGAGCAGTTCTTC. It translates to CASSYSVQGFTGEQFF.

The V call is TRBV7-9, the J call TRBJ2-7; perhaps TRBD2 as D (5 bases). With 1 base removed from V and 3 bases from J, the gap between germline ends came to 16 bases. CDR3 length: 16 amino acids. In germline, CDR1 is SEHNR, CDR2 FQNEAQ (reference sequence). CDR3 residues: CASSLDLVMGSYEQYF. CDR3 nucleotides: TGTGCCAGCAGCTTAGATCTGGTGATGGGGAGCTACGAGCAGTACTTC.

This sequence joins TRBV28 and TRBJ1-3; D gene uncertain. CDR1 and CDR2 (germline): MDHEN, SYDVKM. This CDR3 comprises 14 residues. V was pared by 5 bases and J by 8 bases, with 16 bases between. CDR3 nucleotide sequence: TGTGCCAGCAGTCCCGGTACTCTGGTTGACACCATATATTTT. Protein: CASSPGTLVDTIYF.

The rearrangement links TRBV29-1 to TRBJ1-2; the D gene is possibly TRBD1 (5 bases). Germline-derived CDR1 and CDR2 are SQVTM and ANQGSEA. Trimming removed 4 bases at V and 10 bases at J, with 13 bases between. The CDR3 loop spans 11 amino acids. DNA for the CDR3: TGCAGCGTTGGGGCGACAGTTGACTACACCTTC. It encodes CSVGATVDYTF.

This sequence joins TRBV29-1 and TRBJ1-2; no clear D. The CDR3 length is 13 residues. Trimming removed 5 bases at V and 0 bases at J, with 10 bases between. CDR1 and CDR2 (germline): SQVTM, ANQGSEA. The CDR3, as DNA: TGCAGCGTTATTCCTACAGCTAACTATGGCTACACCTTC. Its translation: CSVIPTANYGYTF. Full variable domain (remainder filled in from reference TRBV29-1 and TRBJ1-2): SAVISQKPSRDICQRGTSLTIQCQVDSQVTMMFWYRQQPGQSLTLIATANQGSEATYESGFVIDKFPISRPNLTFSTLTVSNMSPEDSSIYLCSVIPTANYGYTFGSGTRLTVV.

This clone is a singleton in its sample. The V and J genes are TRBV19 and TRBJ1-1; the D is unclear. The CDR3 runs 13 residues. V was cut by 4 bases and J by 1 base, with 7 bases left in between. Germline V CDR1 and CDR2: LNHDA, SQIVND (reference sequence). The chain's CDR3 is CASSTTENTEAFF. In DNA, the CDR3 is TGTGCCAGTAGTACCACGGAGAACACTGAAGCTTTCTTT.

CDR3 sequence (DNA): TGTGCCAGCAGCTTAGAGGCTGTCGGGACCCACTACAATGAGCAGTTCTTC. The encoded protein is CASSLEAVGTHYNEQFF. This chain links TRBV7-6 with TRBJ2-1; either TRBD1 or TRBD2 may fit D (5 bases each). CDR1 and CDR2 (germline): SGHVS, FNYEAQ. This CDR3 has 17 residues. The V end lost 1 base, the J end lost 3 bases, and 16 bases lay between the germline ends.

This CDR3 is CASRRQGLNTEAFF. The CDR3 DNA sequence: TGCGCCAGCCGACGACAGGGATTGAACACTGAAGCTTTCTTT. This rearrangement joins TRBV5-1 to TRBJ1-1; TRBD1 matches 7 bases. Germline CDR1 and CDR2: SGHRS and YFSETQ. Trimming cost V 7 bases and J 0 bases; bases outside gene matches: 6. The CDR3 length is 14 residues.

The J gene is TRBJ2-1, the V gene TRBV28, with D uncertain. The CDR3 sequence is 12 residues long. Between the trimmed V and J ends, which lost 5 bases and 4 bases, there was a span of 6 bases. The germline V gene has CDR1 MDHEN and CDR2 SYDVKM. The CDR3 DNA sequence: TGTGCCAGCAGTCTAGGGTACAATGAGCAGTTCTTC. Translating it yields CASSLGYNEQFF.

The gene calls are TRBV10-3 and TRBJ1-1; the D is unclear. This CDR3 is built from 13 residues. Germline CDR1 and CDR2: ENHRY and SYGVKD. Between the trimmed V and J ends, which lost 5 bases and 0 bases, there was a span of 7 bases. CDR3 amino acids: CAISPDMNTEAFF. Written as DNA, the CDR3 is TGTGCCATCAGTCCAGACATGAACACTGAAGCTTTCTTT.

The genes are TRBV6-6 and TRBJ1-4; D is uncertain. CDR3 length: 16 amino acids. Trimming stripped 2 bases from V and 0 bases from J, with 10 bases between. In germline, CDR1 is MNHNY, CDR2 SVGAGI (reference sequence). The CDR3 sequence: CASSYLTPATNEKLFF. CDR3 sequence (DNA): TGTGCCAGCAGTTACCTGACACCCGCAACTAATGAAAAACTGTTTTTT.

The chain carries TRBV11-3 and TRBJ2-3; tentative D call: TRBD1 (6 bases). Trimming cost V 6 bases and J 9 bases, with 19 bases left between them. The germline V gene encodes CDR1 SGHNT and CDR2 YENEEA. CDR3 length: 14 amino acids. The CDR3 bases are TGTGCCAGCAGTACCGGGACACGGACTTCGACGCAGTATTTT. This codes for CASSTGTRTSTQYF.

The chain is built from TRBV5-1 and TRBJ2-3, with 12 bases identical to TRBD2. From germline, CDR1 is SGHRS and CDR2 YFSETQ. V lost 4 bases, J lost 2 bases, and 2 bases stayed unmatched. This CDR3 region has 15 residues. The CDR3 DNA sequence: TGCGCCAGCAGCCGACTAGCGGGAGTCACAGATACGCAGTATTTT. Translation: CASSRLAGVTDTQYF. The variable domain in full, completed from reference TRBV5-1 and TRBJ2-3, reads KAGVTQTPRYLIKTRGQQVTLSCSPISGHRSVSWYQQTPGQGLQFLFEYFSETQRNKGNFPGRFSGRQFSNSRSEMNVSTLELGDSALYLCASSRLAGVTDTQYFGPGTRLTVL.

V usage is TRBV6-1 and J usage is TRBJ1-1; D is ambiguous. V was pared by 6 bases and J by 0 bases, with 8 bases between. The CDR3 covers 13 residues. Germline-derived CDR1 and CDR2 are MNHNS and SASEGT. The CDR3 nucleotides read TGTGCCAGCAGGCTGCGTCTGAACACTGAAGCTTTCTTT. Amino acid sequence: CASRLRLNTEAFF.

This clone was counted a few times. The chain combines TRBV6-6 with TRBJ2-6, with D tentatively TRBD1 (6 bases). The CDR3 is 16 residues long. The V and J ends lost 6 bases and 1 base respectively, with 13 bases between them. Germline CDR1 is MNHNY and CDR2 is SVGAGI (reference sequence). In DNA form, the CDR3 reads TGTGCCAGCAGGGACAGTTCTATTTCTGGGGCCAACGTCCTGACTTTC. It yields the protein CASRDSSISGANVLTF.

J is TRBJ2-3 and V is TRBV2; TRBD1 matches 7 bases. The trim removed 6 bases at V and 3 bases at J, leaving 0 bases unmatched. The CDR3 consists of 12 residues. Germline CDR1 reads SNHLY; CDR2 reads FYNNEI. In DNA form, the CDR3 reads TGTGCCAGCAGACAGGGGACAGATACGCAGTATTTT. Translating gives CASRQGTDTQYF.

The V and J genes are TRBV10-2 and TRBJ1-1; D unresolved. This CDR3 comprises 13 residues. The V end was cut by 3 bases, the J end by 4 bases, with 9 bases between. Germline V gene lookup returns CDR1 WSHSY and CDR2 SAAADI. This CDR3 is CASSDAVPTEAFF. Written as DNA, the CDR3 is TGCGCCAGCAGTGACGCAGTGCCCACTGAAGCTTTCTTT.

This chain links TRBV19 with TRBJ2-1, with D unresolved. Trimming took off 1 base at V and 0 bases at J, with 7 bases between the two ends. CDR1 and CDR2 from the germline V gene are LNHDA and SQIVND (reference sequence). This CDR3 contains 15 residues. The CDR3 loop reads CASSIAPSSYNEQFF. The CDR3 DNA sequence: TGTGCCAGTAGTATAGCACCGAGCTCCTACAATGAGCAGTTCTTC.

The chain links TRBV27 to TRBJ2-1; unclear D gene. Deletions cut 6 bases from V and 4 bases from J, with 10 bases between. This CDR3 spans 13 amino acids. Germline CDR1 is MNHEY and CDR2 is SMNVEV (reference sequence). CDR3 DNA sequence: TGTGCCAGCAGGGGGTCTCTGTACAATGAGCAGTTCTTC. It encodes CASRGSLYNEQFF.

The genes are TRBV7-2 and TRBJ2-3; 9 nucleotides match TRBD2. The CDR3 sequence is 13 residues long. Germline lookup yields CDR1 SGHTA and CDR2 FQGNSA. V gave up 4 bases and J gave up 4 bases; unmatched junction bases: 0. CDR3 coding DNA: TGTGCCAGCAGCTGGACTAGCGCAGATACGCAGTATTTT. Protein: CASSWTSADTQYF. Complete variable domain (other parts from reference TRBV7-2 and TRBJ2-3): GAGVSQSPSNKVTEKGKDVELRCDPISGHTALYWYRQSLGQGLEFLIYFQGNSAPDKSGLPSDRFSAERTGGSVSTLTIQRTQQEDSAVYLCASSWTSADTQYFGPGTRLTVL.

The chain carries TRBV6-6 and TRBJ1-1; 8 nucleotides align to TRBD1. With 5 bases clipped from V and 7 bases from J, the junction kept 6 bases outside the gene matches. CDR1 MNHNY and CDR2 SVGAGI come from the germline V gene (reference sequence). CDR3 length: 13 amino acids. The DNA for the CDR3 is TGTGCCAGCAGTAAAACAGGGGGTCTTGAAGCTTTCTTT. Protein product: CASSKTGGLEAFF.

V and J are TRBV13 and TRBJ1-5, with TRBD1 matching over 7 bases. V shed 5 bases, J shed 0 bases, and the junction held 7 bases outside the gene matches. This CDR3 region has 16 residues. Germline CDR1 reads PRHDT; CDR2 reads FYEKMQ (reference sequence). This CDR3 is CASSRGGQYSNQPQHF. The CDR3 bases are TGTGCCAGCAGCCGAGGGGGACAGTATAGCAATCAGCCCCAGCATTTT.

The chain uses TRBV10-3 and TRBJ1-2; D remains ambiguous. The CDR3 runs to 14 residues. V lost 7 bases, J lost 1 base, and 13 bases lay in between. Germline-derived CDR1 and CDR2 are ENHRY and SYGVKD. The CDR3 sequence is CAITDGELNYGYTF. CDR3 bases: TGTGCCATCACCGACGGGGAGCTTAACTATGGCTACACCTTC.

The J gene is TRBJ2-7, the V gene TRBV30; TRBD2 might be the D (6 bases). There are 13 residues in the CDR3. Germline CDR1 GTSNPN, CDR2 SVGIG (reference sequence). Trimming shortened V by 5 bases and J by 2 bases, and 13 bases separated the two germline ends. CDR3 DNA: TGTGCCTGGGGGGGGACGGCCCCCTACGAGCAGTACTTC. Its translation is CAWGGTAPYEQYF.

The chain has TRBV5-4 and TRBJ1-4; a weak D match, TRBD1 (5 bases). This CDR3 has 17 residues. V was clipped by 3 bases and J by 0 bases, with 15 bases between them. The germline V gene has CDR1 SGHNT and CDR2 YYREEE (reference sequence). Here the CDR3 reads CASSSPGLGTTNEKLFF. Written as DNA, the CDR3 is TGTGCCAGCAGCTCTCCGGGACTGGGCACAACTAATGAAAAACTGTTTTTT. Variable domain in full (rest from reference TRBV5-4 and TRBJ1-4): ETGVTQSPTHLIKTRGQQVTLRCSSQSGHNTVSWYQQALGQGPQFIFQYYREEENGRGNFPPRFSGLQFPNYSSELNVNALELDDSALYLCASSSPGLGTTNEKLFFGSGTQLSVL.